The following is a TCR beta chain sequence with its context. CDR1 and CDR2 from the germline V gene are MGHRA and YSYEKL. The CDR3 is 16 amino acids. V shed 4 bases and J 2 bases; nucleotides not matched to a gene: 6. This record belongs to a study of PD-L1 blockade in urothelial cancer. Study details: In about 2014 therapy began: atezolizumab 1,200 mg intravenously every 3 weeks.

The table came from immunoSEQ multiplex PCR; TCRdb's copy has only in-frame clones and leaves some out. Of approximately 47,000 clones in the sample, around four fifths were seen once. Indicated time point: pretreatment peripheral blood. The receptor comes from a man over 45 with urothelial cancer. The material sequenced was PBMCs, taken around atezolizumab (anti-PD-L1) treatment. V gene TRBV4-1 combines with J gene TRBJ2-7, with 12 bases identical to TRBD2. CDR3 sequence reads: CASSPSRLAGAYEQYF. The CDR3 region has the DNA TGCGCCAGCAGCCCCAGTCGACTAGCGGGAGCCTACGAGCAGTACTTC.